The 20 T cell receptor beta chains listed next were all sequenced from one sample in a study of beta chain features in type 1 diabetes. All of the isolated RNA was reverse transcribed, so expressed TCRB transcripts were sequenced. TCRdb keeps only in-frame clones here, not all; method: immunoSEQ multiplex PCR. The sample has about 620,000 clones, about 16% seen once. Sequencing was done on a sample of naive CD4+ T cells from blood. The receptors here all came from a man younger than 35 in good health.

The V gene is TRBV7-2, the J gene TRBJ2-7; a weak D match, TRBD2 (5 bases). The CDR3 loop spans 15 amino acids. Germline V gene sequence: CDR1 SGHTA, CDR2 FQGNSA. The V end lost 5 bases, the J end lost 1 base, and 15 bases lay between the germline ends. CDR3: CASSPTRVPSYEQYF. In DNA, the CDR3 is TGTGCCAGCAGCCCGACGCGGGTACCTTCCTACGAGCAGTACTTC.

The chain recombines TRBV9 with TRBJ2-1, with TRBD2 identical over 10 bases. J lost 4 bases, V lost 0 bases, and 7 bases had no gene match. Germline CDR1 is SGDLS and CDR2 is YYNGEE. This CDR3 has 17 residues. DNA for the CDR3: TGTGCCAGCAGCGTAGCGGCCTCGACTAGCGGGTACAATGAGCAGTTCTTC. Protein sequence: CASSVAASTSGYNEQFF.

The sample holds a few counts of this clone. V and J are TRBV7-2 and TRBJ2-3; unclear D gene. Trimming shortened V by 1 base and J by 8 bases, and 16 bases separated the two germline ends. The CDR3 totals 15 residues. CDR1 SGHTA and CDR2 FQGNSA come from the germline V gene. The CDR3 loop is CASSLGPERYSTQYF. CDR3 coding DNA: TGTGCCAGCAGCTTAGGACCGGAACGTTATTCTACGCAGTATTTT.

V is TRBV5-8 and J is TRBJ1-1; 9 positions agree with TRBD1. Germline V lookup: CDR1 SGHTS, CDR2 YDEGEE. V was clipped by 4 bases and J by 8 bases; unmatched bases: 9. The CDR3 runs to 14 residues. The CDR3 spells CASSHRGLLAEAFF. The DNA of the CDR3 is TGTGCCAGCAGCCACAGGGGGCTGCTAGCCGAAGCTTTCTTT.

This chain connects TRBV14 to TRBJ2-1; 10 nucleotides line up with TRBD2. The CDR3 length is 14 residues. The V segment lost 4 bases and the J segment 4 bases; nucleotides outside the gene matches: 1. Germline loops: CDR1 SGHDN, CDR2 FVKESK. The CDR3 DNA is TGTGCCAGCAGCCGGACTAGCGGATACAATGAGCAGTTCTTC. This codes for CASSRTSGYNEQFF.

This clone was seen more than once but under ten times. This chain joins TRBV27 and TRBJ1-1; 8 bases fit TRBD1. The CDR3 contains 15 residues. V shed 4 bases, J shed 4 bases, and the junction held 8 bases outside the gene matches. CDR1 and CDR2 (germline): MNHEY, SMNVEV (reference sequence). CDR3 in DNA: TGTGCCAGCAGTTCGGGACAGGTGGTGAGCACTGAAGCTTTCTTT. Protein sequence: CASSSGQVVSTEAFF.

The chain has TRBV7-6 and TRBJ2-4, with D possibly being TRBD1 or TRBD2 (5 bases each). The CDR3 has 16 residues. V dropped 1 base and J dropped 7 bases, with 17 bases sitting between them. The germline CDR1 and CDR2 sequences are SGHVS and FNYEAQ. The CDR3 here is CASSLGDPYFPNIQYF. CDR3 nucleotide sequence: TGTGCCAGCAGCTTAGGGGACCCCTATTTCCCCAACATTCAGTACTTC.

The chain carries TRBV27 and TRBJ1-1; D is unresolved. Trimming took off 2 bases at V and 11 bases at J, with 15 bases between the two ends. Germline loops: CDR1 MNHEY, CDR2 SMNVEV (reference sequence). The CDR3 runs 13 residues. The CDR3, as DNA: TGTGCCAGCAGTTTAAGAGAGAATCGTGGGGCTTTCTTT. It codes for CASSLRENRGAFF.

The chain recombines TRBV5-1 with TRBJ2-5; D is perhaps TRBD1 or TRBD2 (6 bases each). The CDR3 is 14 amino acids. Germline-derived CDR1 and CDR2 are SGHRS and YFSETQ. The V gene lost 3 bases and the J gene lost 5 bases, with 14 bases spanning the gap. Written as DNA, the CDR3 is TGCGCCAGCAGCTCCCTGGACAGCGGGGAGACCCAGTACTTC. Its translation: CASSSLDSGETQYF.

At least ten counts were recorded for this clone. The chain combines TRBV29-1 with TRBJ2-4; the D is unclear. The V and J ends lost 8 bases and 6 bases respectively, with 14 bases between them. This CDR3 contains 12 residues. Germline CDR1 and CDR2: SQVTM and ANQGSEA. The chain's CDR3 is CSTKNRRNIQYF. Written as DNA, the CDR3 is TGCAGCACGAAAAATAGGAGAAACATTCAGTACTTC.

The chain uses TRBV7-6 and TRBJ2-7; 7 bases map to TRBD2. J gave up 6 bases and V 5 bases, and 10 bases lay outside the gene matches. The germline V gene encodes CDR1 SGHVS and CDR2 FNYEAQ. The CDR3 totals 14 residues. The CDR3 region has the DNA TGTGCCAGCAGCAGAGAGGGAGGGCCTCTCGAGCAGTACTTC. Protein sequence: CASSREGGPLEQYF.

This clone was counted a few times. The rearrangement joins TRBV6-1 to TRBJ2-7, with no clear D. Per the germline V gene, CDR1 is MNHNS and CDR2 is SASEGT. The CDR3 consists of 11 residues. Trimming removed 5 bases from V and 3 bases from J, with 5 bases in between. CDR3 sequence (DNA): TGTGCCAGCAGTCTTAACTACGAGCAGTACTTC. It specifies CASSLNYEQYF.

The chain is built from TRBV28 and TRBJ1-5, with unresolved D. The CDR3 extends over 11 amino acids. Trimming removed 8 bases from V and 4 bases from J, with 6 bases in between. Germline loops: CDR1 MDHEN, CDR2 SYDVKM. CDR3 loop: CASAGNQPQHF. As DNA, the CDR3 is TGTGCCAGCGCGGGAAATCAGCCCCAGCATTTT. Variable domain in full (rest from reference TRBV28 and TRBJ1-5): DVKVTQSSRYLVKRTGEKVFLECVQDMDHENMFWYRQDPGLGLRLIYFSYDVKMKEKGDIPEGYSVSREKKERFSLILESASTNQTSMYLCASAGNQPQHFGDGTRLSIL.

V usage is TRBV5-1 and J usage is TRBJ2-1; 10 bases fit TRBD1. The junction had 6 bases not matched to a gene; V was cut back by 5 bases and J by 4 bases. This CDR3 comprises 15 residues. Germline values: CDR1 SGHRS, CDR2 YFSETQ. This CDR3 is CASRQGTGAYNEQFF. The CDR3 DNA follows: TGCGCCAGCAGACAAGGGACAGGGGCGTACAATGAGCAGTTCTTC.

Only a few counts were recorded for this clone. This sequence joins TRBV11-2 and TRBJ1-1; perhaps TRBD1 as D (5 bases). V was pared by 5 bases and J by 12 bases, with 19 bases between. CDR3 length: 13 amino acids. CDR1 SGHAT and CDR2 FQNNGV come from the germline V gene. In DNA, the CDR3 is TGTGCCAGCAGCCCGAGGCAGGGTCTACGTTCTTTCTTT. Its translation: CASSPRQGLRSFF.

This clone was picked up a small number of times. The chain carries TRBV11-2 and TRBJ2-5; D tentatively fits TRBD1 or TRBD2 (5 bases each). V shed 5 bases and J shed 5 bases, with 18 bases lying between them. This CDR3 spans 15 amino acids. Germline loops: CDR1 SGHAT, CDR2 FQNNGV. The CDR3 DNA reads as TGTGCCAGCAGCGCGAGCCTAGGGACCAAGGAGACCCAGTACTTC. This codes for CASSASLGTKETQYF.

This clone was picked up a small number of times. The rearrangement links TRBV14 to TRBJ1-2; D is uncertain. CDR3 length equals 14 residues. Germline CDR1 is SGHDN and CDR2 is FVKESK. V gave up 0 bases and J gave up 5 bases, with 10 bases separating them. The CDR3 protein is CASSQDSALYGYTF. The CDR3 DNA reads TGTGCCAGCAGCCAAGATTCGGCTTTATATGGCTACACCTTC. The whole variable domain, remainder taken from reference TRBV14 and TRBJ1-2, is EAGVTQFPSHSVIEKGQTVTLRCDPISGHDNLYWYRRVMGKEIKFLLHFVKESKQDESGMPNNRFLAERTGGTYSTLKVQPAELEDSGVYFCASSQDSALYGYTFGSGTRLTVV.

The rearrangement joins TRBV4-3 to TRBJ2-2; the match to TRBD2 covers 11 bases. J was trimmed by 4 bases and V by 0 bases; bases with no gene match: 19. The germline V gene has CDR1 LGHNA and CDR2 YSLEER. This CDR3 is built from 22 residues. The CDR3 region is CASSQDNYAMRLAGGSTGELFF. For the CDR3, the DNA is TGCGCCAGCAGCCAAGATAACTATGCTATGAGGCTAGCGGGAGGAAGCACCGGGGAGCTGTTTTTT.

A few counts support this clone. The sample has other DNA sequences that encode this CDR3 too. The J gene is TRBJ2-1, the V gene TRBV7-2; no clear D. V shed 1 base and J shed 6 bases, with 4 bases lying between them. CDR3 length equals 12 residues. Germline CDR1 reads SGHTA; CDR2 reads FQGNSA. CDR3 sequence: CASSLVGNEQFF. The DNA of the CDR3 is TGTGCCAGCAGCTTAGTAGGCAATGAGCAGTTCTTC.

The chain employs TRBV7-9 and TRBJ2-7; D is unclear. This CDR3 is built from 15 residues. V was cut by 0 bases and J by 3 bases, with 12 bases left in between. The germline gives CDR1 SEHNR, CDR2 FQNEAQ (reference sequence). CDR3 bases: TGTGCCAGCAGCTTAGCGCTCGGCGGCCACTACGAGCAGTACTTC. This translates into CASSLALGGHYEQYF. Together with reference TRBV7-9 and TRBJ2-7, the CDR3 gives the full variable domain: DTGVSQNPRHKITKRGQNVTFRCDPISEHNRLYWYRQTLGQGPEFLTYFQNEAQLEKSRLLSDRFSAERPKGSFSTLEIQRTEQGDSAMYLCASSLALGGHYEQYFGPGTRLTVT.